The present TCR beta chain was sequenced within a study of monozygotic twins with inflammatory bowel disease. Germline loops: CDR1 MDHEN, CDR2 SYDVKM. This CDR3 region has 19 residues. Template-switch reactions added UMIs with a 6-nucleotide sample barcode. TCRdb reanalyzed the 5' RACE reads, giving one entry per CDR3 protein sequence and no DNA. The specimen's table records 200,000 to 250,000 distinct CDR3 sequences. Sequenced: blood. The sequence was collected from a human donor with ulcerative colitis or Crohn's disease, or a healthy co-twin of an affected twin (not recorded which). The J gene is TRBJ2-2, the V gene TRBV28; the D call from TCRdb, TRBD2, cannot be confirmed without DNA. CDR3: CASSSLLTSGVRYTGELFF.